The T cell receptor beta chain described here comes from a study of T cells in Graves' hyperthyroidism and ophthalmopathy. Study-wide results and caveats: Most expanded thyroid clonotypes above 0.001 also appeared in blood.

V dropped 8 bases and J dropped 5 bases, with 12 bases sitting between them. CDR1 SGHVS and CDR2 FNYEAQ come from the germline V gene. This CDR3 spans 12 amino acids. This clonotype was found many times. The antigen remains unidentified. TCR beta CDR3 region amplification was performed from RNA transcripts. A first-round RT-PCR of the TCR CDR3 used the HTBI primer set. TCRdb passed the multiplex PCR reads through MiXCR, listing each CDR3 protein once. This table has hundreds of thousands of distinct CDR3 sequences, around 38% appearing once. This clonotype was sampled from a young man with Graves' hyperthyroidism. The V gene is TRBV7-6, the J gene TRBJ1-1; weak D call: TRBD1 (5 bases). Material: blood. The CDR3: CASGNWGTEAFF. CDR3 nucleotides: TGTGCCAGCGGGAACTGGGGGACTGAAGCTTTCTTT.